This is a list of T cell receptor beta chains from one sample in a study of T cells in tumors after PD-1 blockade. The protocol was immunoSEQ multiplex PCR, while the TCRdb copy is restricted to in-frame clones and leaves out a portion. Among approximately 46,000 clones listed, roughly 79% were seen once. Specimen: PBMCs, collected before anti-PD-1 treatment. The receptors shown here come from a human donor with basal cell carcinoma. Each CDR3 is given with its conserved first and last residue.

>TRBV10-2
CASWTSGGTDTQYF
>TRBV5-4
CASRSPDSVYEQYF
>TRBV12-3/TRBV12-4
CASSFGDSYEQYF
>TRBV10-3
CAISERQGGNQPQHF
>TRBV7-2
CASSRGSGPSPYNSPLHF
>TRBV24-1
CATSDLTEHNEQFF
>TRBV19
CASSPGTSGTRNEQFF
>TRBV10-2
CASRSGGTSNEKLFF
>TRBV2
CASSPYNEQFF
>TRBV3-1/TRBV3-2
CASSQRGNSGNTIYF
>TRBV29-1
CSVSMGATEAFF
>TRBV2
CASSDLRGKTHEQFF
>TRBV12-5
CASGSGQSNQPQHF
>TRBV28
CASSSGGGRNSNQPQHF
>TRBV7-2
CASSLLGGQGAGSPLHF